Below, 26 T cell receptor beta chains from the same sample are listed, as sequenced in a study of OX40 agonist ivuxolimab in advanced cancers. Sequencing was performed with immunoSEQ multiplex PCR; in TCRdb, only in-frame clones are kept and a portion is missing. The table has 70,000 to 100,000 clones, 89% seen once. Sequencing was performed on CD4+ or CD8+ T cells sorted from blood, taken in a trial of the OX40 agonist ivuxolimab. These receptors all come from an adult with an advanced solid tumor such as melanoma, head and neck, liver or kidney cancer.

In this sample, this clone turned up a few times. The V gene is TRBV5-1, the J gene TRBJ1-1, with unresolved D. The CDR3 loop spans 13 amino acids. Germline values: CDR1 SGHRS, CDR2 YFSETQ. Between the trimmed V and J ends, which lost 5 bases and 7 bases, there was a span of 15 bases. The DNA of the CDR3 is TGCGCCAGCAGACTACTGCCAGGAGATGAAGCTTTCTTT. Translation gives CASRLLPGDEAFF. Drawing the rest from reference TRBV5-1 and TRBJ1-1, the complete variable domain is KAGVTQTPRYLIKTRGQQVTLSCSPISGHRSVSWYQQTPGQGLQFLFEYFSETQRNKGNFPGRFSGRQFSNSRSEMNVSTLELGDSALYLCASRLLPGDEAFFGQGTRLTVV.

The V gene is TRBV11-2, the J gene TRBJ2-1; D gene ambiguous. Per germline, CDR1 SGHAT and CDR2 FQNNGV. This CDR3 is 12 amino acids long. V was trimmed by 3 bases and J by 9 bases, leaving 9 bases between them. CDR3 region: CASSFSESEQFF. CDR3 in DNA: TGTGCCAGCAGCTTTTCGGAAAGTGAGCAGTTCTTC.

This chain uses TRBV6-5 with TRBJ1-4; no clear D gene. CDR3 length: 16 amino acids. Germline CDR1 reads MNHEY; CDR2 reads SVGAGI. The ends were cut back, 2 bases at V and 0 bases at J, with 10 bases in the middle. CDR3 in DNA: TGTGCCAGCAGTTACACGTACTCTGCAACTAATGAAAAACTGTTTTTT. Translated: CASSYTYSATNEKLFF.

A few counts support this clone. The chain couples TRBV30 to TRBJ1-5; weak D call: TRBD1 (5 bases). Trimming took off 3 bases at V and 5 bases at J, with 11 bases between the two ends. The germline gives CDR1 GTSNPN, CDR2 SVGIG (reference sequence). CDR3 length: 13 residues. The DNA for the CDR3 is TGTGCCTGGAGCTCGGGGGGACATCAGCCCCAGCATTTT. This codes for CAWSSGGHQPQHF. Full variable domain (remainder filled in from reference TRBV30 and TRBJ1-5): SQTIHQWPATLVQPVGSPLSLECTVEGTSNPNLYWYRQAAGRGLQLLFYSVGIGQISSEVPQNLSASRPQDRQFILSSKKLLLSDSGFYLCAWSSGGHQPQHFGDGTRLSIL.

The chain carries TRBV30 and TRBJ1-2, with D tentatively TRBD1 (5 bases). Germline values: CDR1 GTSNPN, CDR2 SVGIG (reference sequence). This CDR3 has 13 residues. V gave up 0 bases and J gave up 5 bases, with 10 bases separating them. The CDR3 DNA reads as TGTGCCTGGAGTGTACCAGGGAGATATGGCTACACCTTC. Translation gives CAWSVPGRYGYTF.

CDR3 DNA sequence: TGTGCCAGCTCGTGGGGAGAGTACGAGCAGTACTTC. It specifies CASSWGEYEQYF. The rearrangement joins TRBV7-2 to TRBJ2-7, with D possibly matching TRBD2 (5 bases). CDR1 and CDR2 from the germline V gene are SGHTA and FQGNSA. Trimming shortened V by 8 bases and J by 4 bases, and 12 bases separated the two germline ends. This CDR3 contains 12 residues.

The J gene is TRBJ1-5, the V gene TRBV5-1; 11 bases align to TRBD1. After removal of 4 bases from V and 6 bases from J, the junction contained 9 bases not matched to a gene. The CDR3 is 16 amino acids. Germline V CDR1 and CDR2: SGHRS, YFSETQ. The CDR3 loop is CASSPDGQGAGQPQHF. CDR3 in DNA: TGCGCCAGCAGCCCCGACGGACAGGGGGCGGGTCAGCCCCAGCATTTT.

This clone was found a few times. The J gene is TRBJ1-4, the V gene TRBV19; 7 nucleotides align to TRBD1. Looked up from germline, CDR1 is LNHDA and CDR2 is SQIVND (reference sequence). V lost 8 bases, J lost 8 bases, and 11 bases stayed unmatched. CDR3 size: 14 residues. CDR3 sequence reads: CASGGVGGVEKLFF. The CDR3 DNA reads as TGTGCCAGTGGCGGGGTAGGGGGCGTGGAAAAACTGTTTTTT.

The V and J genes are TRBV6-5 and TRBJ1-1; no firm D call. CDR3 length: 15 residues. V lost 1 base, J lost 0 bases, and 9 bases lay in between. Germline V lookup: CDR1 MNHEY, CDR2 SVGAGI. CDR3 DNA: TGTGCCAGCAGTTACTATCCACAGTTGAACACTGAAGCTTTCTTT. It is translated as CASSYYPQLNTEAFF.

The V gene is TRBV19, the J gene TRBJ1-5; the D gene is possibly TRBD1 (5 bases). The CDR3 sequence is 15 residues long. The germline V and J ends were trimmed by 5 bases and 10 bases, with 21 bases remaining between them. Germline V lookup: CDR1 LNHDA, CDR2 SQIVND (reference sequence). DNA of the CDR3: TGTGCCAGTAGTGGGGGTTGGGTTCGTGAAGAACCCCAGCATTTT. It specifies CASSGGWVREEPQHF.

This chain uses TRBV6-6 with TRBJ2-5; TRBD1 aligns across 10 bases. J lost 5 bases, V lost 2 bases, and 2 bases had no gene match. Germline values: CDR1 MNHNY, CDR2 SVGAGI (reference sequence). CDR3 size: 14 residues. The CDR3 DNA reads as TGTGCCAGCAGTTACGACAGGGGGCACGAGACCCAGTACTTC. Encoded protein: CASSYDRGHETQYF.

This clone was detected a few times. In the same sample, other DNA sequences code for this CDR3. The rearrangement joins TRBV10-3 to TRBJ2-7; TRBD2 matches 12 bases. Germline values: CDR1 ENHRY, CDR2 SYGVKD. The CDR3 is 15 amino acids. J gave up 7 bases and V 4 bases, and 8 bases lay outside the gene matches. DNA of the CDR3: TGTGCCATCAGTGCGTCTAGCGGGAGGGCTGGGGAGCAGTACTTC. Its protein is CAISASSGRAGEQYF.

This sequence joins TRBV5-1 and TRBJ1-1, with D possibly TRBD1 on 5 matching bases. Germline-derived CDR1 and CDR2 are SGHRS and YFSETQ. The CDR3 has 13 amino acids. V gave up 0 bases and J gave up 7 bases, with 10 bases separating them. The CDR3 region is CASSLAPGNEAFF. For the CDR3, the DNA is TGCGCCAGCAGCTTGGCGCCAGGGAATGAAGCTTTCTTT.

V and J are TRBV14 and TRBJ2-5; 11 nucleotides match TRBD1. The J segment lost 5 bases and the V segment lost 4 bases, leaving 0 bases of the junction unmatched. Germline lookup yields CDR1 SGHDN and CDR2 FVKESK. The CDR3 loop spans 13 amino acids. CDR3 DNA: TGTGCCAGCAGCCGGGACAGGGGGGAGACCCAGTACTTC. This codes for CASSRDRGETQYF. The full variable domain, in which reference TRBV14 and TRBJ2-5 provide the parts outside the CDR3, is EAGVTQFPSHSVIEKGQTVTLRCDPISGHDNLYWYRRVMGKEIKFLLHFVKESKQDESGMPNNRFLAERTGGTYSTLKVQPAELEDSGVYFCASSRDRGETQYFGPGTRLLVL.

The chain has TRBV1 and TRBJ2-5; no DNA check was done on the table's D call, TRBD2. TRBV1 is a recognized pseudogene. The CDR3 extends over 13 amino acids. CDR3 sequence reads: CTSRTSGKRTQYF. The CDR3 nucleotides read TGCACCAGCAGGACTAGCGGTAAACGGACCCAGTACTTC.

The chain carries TRBV27 and TRBJ2-5; D is ambiguous. Trimming removed 2 bases from V and 6 bases from J, with 16 bases in between. This CDR3 region has 15 residues. Germline CDR1 and CDR2: MNHEY and SMNVEV (reference sequence). CDR3 region: CASSLTSTQEKTQYF. Written as DNA, the CDR3 is TGTGCCAGCAGTTTAACCTCCACGCAAGAAAAGACCCAGTACTTC.

The rearrangement uses TRBV21-1 and TRBJ2-3; no DNA check was done on the table's D call, TRBD1. TRBV21-1 has pseudogene status. CDR3 size: 15 residues. In DNA, the CDR3 is TGTGCCAGCAGCAAAGAATCAGGGAGCACAGATACGCAGTATTTT. Protein: CASSKESGSTDTQYF.

This chain's CDR3 is CASSLRTSGIGNEQFF. In DNA, the CDR3 is TGTGCCAGCAGTCTCCGGACTAGCGGGATAGGAAATGAGCAGTTCTTC. The rearrangement joins TRBV27 to TRBJ2-1; TRBD2 matches 12 bases. CDR3 size: 16 residues. Germline V gives CDR1 MNHEY, CDR2 SMNVEV (reference sequence). V gave up 5 bases and J gave up 7 bases; unmatched junction bases: 9.

V gene TRBV5-1 combines with J gene TRBJ2-3; 9 bases are shared with TRBD2. From germline, CDR1 is SGHRS and CDR2 YFSETQ. The CDR3 contains 15 residues. Trimming cost V 0 bases and J 6 bases; bases outside gene matches: 5. CDR3 bases: TGCGCCAGCAGCTTGGTGGCGGGAGGGCCGGATACGCAGTATTTT. Translating gives CASSLVAGGPDTQYF.

This sequence joins TRBV2 and TRBJ2-4; D is uncertain. There are 14 residues in the CDR3. Trimming cost V 6 bases and J 0 bases, with 9 bases left between them. The germline V gene encodes CDR1 SNHLY and CDR2 FYNNEI. CDR3 sequence reads: CASRERIAKNIQYF. The CDR3 DNA is TGTGCCAGCAGGGAAAGAATAGCCAAAAACATTCAGTACTTC.

The chain recombines TRBV7-8 with TRBJ2-3; possibly TRBD1 for D (5 bases). Germline V CDR1 and CDR2: SGHVS, FQNEAQ. The CDR3 consists of 15 residues. The V gene lost 0 bases and the J gene lost 2 bases, with 9 bases spanning the gap. This CDR3 reads CASSLAGQTTDTQYF. CDR3 nucleotides: TGTGCCAGCAGCTTAGCGGGGCAGACCACAGATACGCAGTATTTT.

This clone was picked up one time. The V call is TRBV6-1, the J call TRBJ2-4; 9 bases line up with TRBD2. The CDR3 covers 14 residues. The germline V gene encodes CDR1 MNHNS and CDR2 SASEGT. Trimming took 6 bases from V and 8 from J; bases not matched to a gene: 8. CDR3 bases: TGTGCCAGCAGGTTAGCGGGAGCGGTGGACATTCAGTACTTC. Translated: CASRLAGAVDIQYF.

The chain has TRBV11-2 and TRBJ2-7, with 11 nucleotides matching TRBD2. The V segment lost 4 bases and the J segment 5 bases; nucleotides outside the gene matches: 4. The CDR3 is 14 amino acids. The germline V gene has CDR1 SGHAT and CDR2 FQNNGV. The CDR3 reads CASSSGLAVHEQYF. As DNA, the CDR3 is TGTGCCAGCAGCTCGGGACTAGCGGTCCACGAGCAGTACTTC.

This clone was picked up one time. The chain links TRBV7-2 to TRBJ2-1; 8 nucleotides match TRBD2. This CDR3 is 16 amino acids long. The V and J ends lost 1 base and 0 bases, in that order; junction bases with no gene match: 2. Germline-derived CDR1 and CDR2 are SGHTA and FQGNSA. In DNA form, the CDR3 reads TGTGCCAGCAGCTTAGGACTAGCGAGCTCCTACAATGAGCAGTTCTTC. It specifies CASSLGLASSYNEQFF. The complete variable domain, with remaining parts taken from reference TRBV7-2 and TRBJ2-1, reads GAGVSQSPSNKVTEKGKDVELRCDPISGHTALYWYRQSLGQGLEFLIYFQGNSAPDKSGLPSDRFSAERTGGSVSTLTIQRTQQEDSAVYLCASSLGLASSYNEQFFGPGTRLTVL.

This clone was recorded only once. This chain links TRBV2 with TRBJ2-5; D not resolved. This CDR3 region has 12 residues. Trimming removed 7 bases from V and 3 bases from J, with 9 bases in between. CDR1 is SNHLY, CDR2 FYNNEI, per germline. CDR3 nucleotide sequence: TGTGCCAGCATGGGCAACGAAGAGACCCAGTACTTC. As protein: CASMGNEETQYF.

The CDR3 reads CSVVVRLSEQFF. Written as DNA, the CDR3 is TGCAGCGTTGTAGTAAGGCTTTCTGAGCAGTTCTTC. The rearrangement joins TRBV29-1 to TRBJ2-1; D gene uncertain. The CDR3 sequence is 12 residues long. Germline lookup yields CDR1 SQVTM and CDR2 ANQGSEA. The V end lost 4 bases, the J end lost 9 bases, and 13 bases lay between the germline ends.